This T cell receptor beta chain was recovered during a study of blood T cell repertoires in COVID-19. The overall study: COVID-19 samples from acute and convalescent phases originated in the United States, Italy and Spain. Nucleic acid was either cDNA or gDNA, and it came from T cells, B-cell-depleted T cells, or PBMCs.

Germline V gene data show CDR1 as MNHEY and CDR2 as SVGAGI. The CDR3 sequence is 13 residues long. V was trimmed by 2 bases and J by 10 bases, leaving 9 bases between them. Under the authors' procedure: Amplification with reference gene primers provided the estimates of nucleated cell counts. Sequencing used immunoSEQ multiplex PCR; TCRdb keeps in-frame clones, though not all of them. That table is the source of V, J and clone size, and D and trimming were worked out from the DNA. The sample lists about 100,000 clones, around 90% occurring once. Sequencing used peripheral blood. The clonotype originates from a man aged 40-49 years with active or convalescent COVID-19. The chain employs TRBV6-5 and TRBJ1-6; maybe TRBD1 (5 bases). The CDR3: CASSYRGNSPLHF. The CDR3 DNA sequence: TGTGCCAGCAGTTACAGGGGAAACTCACCCCTCCACTTT.